This T cell receptor beta chain stems from a study of regulatory T cells in long-lasting Graves disease. Study at large: Patients newly diagnosed with Graves' had been on antithyroid drugs for under 3 months. Study results and limitations: Favoring TRBV28, TRBJ1-2 and TRBJ2-5 was a feature seen in persistent disease.

With iRepertoire HTBI primers and Arm-PCR of CDR3 regions, TCR beta libraries were built. In TCRdb, the multiplex PCR reads were re-called with MiXCR into one record per CDR3 protein. The sample records about 320,000 distinct CDR3 sequences, 18% being singletons. The time point is: newly diagnosed GD, antithyroid drugs for less than 3 months. The TCR library was made from RNA extracted from PBMCs. In Xi'an, China, an endocrinology department was the source of patients. This clonotype was detected many times. Its target is unknown. The CDR3 covers 13 residues. V was pared by 1 base and J by 14 bases, with 14 bases between. In germline, CDR1 is SGHAT, CDR2 FQNNGV.

The sample here was peripheral blood mononuclear cells (PBMCs), taken at new diagnosis, from a patient treated with antithyroid drugs. This clonotype was obtained from a female donor with Graves disease. The rearrangement links TRBV11-2 to TRBJ1-4, with D uncertain. The CDR3 sequence is CASSLVGGINLFF. In DNA form, the CDR3 reads TGTGCCAGCAGCTTAGTCGGTGGGATAAACCTGTTTTTT.